Shown below are 16 T cell receptor beta chains from a single sample sequenced in a study of response to subunit inactivated influenza vaccine. TCRdb processed the RT-PCR reads anew with MiXCR; each CDR3 protein has one entry. In the table there are 490,000 or so distinct CDR3 sequences, 7.6% of which are singletons. Sequences were derived from PBMCs from blood, sampled about 23 months after vaccination. Source of these receptors: a man aged 45-69 years who received an inactivated influenza vaccine.

A few counts support this clonotype. CDR3 residues: CASSLSTGGRLAYEQYF. CDR3 nucleotides: TGTGCCAGCAGTTTATCCACAGGGGGCAGGCTGGCCTACGAGCAGTACTTC. The rearrangement joins TRBV28 to TRBJ2-7; 9 bases match TRBD1. The CDR3 is 17 residues long. Trimming took 1 base from V and 2 from J; bases not matched to a gene: 9. CDR1 MDHEN and CDR2 SYDVKM come from the germline V gene.

The V and J genes are TRBV2 and TRBJ2-3; the match to TRBD2 covers 10 bases. Trimming took 2 bases from V and 6 from J; bases not matched to a gene: 8. Germline V gene sequence: CDR1 SNHLY, CDR2 FYNNEI. This CDR3 has 16 residues. The CDR3: CASSERLAGVGDTQYF. The CDR3 bases are TGTGCCAGCAGTGAACGCCTAGCGGGGGTCGGGGATACGCAGTATTTT.

This clonotype was recorded many times. This rearrangement joins TRBV6-6 to TRBJ2-7; a weak D match, TRBD1 (6 bases). The CDR3 consists of 11 residues. V was shortened by 9 bases and J by 2 bases, with 8 bases between the two germline ends. Germline CDR1 is MNHNY and CDR2 is SVGAGI (reference sequence). The CDR3 bases are TGTGCCAGTCGGGACACCTACGAGCAGTACTTC. Protein: CASRDTYEQYF.

The V and J genes are TRBV28 and TRBJ2-2; D is possibly TRBD2 (6 bases). Germline assignment: CDR1 MDHEN and CDR2 SYDVKM. The V end was cut by 2 bases, the J end by 3 bases, with 10 bases between. The CDR3 length is 15 residues. DNA for the CDR3: TGTGCCAGCAGTTTAAGGCCGGGGGACACCGGGGAGCTGTTTTTT. Translated: CASSLRPGDTGELFF.

The sample holds a few counts of this clonotype. This chain uses TRBV7-2 with TRBJ2-1; a possible D gene is TRBD2 (6 bases). The germline V gene encodes CDR1 SGHTA and CDR2 FQGNSA. V was pared by 1 base and J by 7 bases, with 11 bases between. This CDR3 is 14 amino acids long. The CDR3 reads CASSLVSRENEQFF. The CDR3 DNA is TGTGCCAGCAGCTTAGTGAGTCGGGAGAATGAGCAGTTCTTC. Full variable domain (remainder filled in from reference TRBV7-2 and TRBJ2-1): GAGVSQSPSNKVTEKGKDVELRCDPISGHTALYWYRQSLGQGLEFLIYFQGNSAPDKSGLPSDRFSAERTGGSVSTLTIQRTQQEDSAVYLCASSLVSRENEQFFGPGTRLTVL.

This clonotype was recorded many times. The CDR3 loop reads CSARPLAGGTYEQYF. In DNA form, the CDR3 reads TGCAGTGCTAGACCCTTAGCGGGGGGCACCTACGAGCAGTACTTC. V and J are TRBV20-1 and TRBJ2-7; 10 nucleotides align to TRBD2. The CDR3 is 15 amino acids. V gave up 2 bases and J gave up 2 bases; unmatched junction bases: 6. Germline CDR1 reads DFQATT; CDR2 reads SNEGSKA (reference sequence).

This clonotype was counted ten times or more. The rearrangement links TRBV12-3 or TRBV12-4 to TRBJ2-2, with D tentatively TRBD1 (5 bases). The V end was cut by 6 bases, the J end by 0 bases, with 11 bases between. The CDR3 sequence is 15 residues long. CDR3 DNA sequence: TGTGCCAGCAGGCAGACAGTAACGAACACCGGGGAGCTGTTTTTT. It is translated as CASRQTVTNTGELFF.

This clonotype has a count of ten or more. The chain joins TRBV20-1 to TRBJ1-1; D remains ambiguous. Germline CDR1 reads DFQATT; CDR2 reads SNEGSKA (reference sequence). The ends were cut back, 6 bases at V and 0 bases at J, with 11 bases in the middle. The CDR3 runs to 13 residues. CDR3 DNA sequence: TGCAGTGCCCAGGACGGTGTGAACACTGAAGCTTTCTTT. Its translation: CSAQDGVNTEAFF.

This clonotype was picked up a small number of times. The genes are TRBV20-1 and TRBJ2-1, with TRBD2 identical over 10 bases. This CDR3 region has 12 residues. V was clipped by 6 bases and J by 10 bases; unmatched bases: 6. The germline CDR1 and CDR2 sequences are DFQATT and SNEGSKA (reference sequence). The CDR3 region has the DNA TGCAGTGCGTCAAGCGGGGGGGAGGAGCAGTTCTTC. It translates to CSASSGGEEQFF.

The CDR3 coding sequence is TGCAGTGCTAGAGATATTCGGCGGACCTACGAGCAGTACTTC. Protein sequence: CSARDIRRTYEQYF. The J gene is TRBJ2-7, the V gene TRBV20-1; D uncertain. The V gene's germline CDR1 is DFQATT and CDR2 SNEGSKA (reference sequence). This CDR3 region has 14 residues. Trimming removed 0 bases at V and 2 bases at J, with 11 bases between.

The chain links TRBV24-1 to TRBJ2-1; 11 positions agree with TRBD2. V was pared by 4 bases and J by 9 bases, with 10 bases of the junction left unmatched. CDR3 length equals 16 residues. CDR1 is KGHDR, CDR2 SFDVKD, per germline. CDR3 nucleotides: TGTGCCACCAGTGACAATAGCGGGGGGGCAATTATTGAGCAGTTCTTC. Its translation is CATSDNSGGAIIEQFF.

This clonotype was seen ten or more times. This chain links TRBV5-1 with TRBJ1-3; D unclear. Trimming removed 7 bases from V and 4 bases from J, with 18 bases in between. Germline V lookup: CDR1 SGHRS, CDR2 YFSETQ. The CDR3 length is 15 residues. CDR3 DNA: TGCGCCAGCGCTCCGGACGGTCAAGGAGGAAACACCATATATTTT. Translating gives CASAPDGQGGNTIYF.

This clonotype has only a few counts. This sequence joins TRBV20-1 and TRBJ1-6, with a weak D call TRBD1 (6 bases). Trimming shortened V by 6 bases and J by 7 bases, and 16 bases separated the two germline ends. CDR3 length: 14 amino acids. Per the germline V gene, CDR1 is DFQATT and CDR2 is SNEGSKA (reference sequence). The CDR3 DNA sequence: TGCAGTGCCCAGGCCGGGGGGGCAAATTCACCCCTCCACTTT. Amino acid sequence: CSAQAGGANSPLHF.

This chain uses TRBV2 with TRBJ1-2; possible D gene TRBD1, 6 bases. Trimming stripped 6 bases from V and 5 bases from J, with 10 bases between. Per the germline V gene, CDR1 is SNHLY and CDR2 is FYNNEI. This CDR3 is built from 12 residues. The CDR3 nucleotides read TGTGCCAGCAGCGACAGGAGATATGGCTACACCTTC. It is translated as CASSDRRYGYTF.

This rearrangement joins TRBV28 to TRBJ2-3; 12 bases line up with TRBD2. Per germline, CDR1 MDHEN and CDR2 SYDVKM. This CDR3 is 16 amino acids long. J gave up 5 bases and V 2 bases, and 5 bases lay outside the gene matches. The CDR3 DNA reads TGTGCCAGCAGTTTAGCTGGACTAGCGGGGAGAGATACGCAGTATTTT. Encoded protein: CASSLAGLAGRDTQYF.

This sequence joins TRBV7-9 and TRBJ1-1; TRBD1 matches at 8 bases. V was pared by 4 bases and J by 4 bases, with 5 bases of the junction left unmatched. CDR3 length equals 14 residues. Germline values: CDR1 SEHNR, CDR2 FQNEAQ (reference sequence). The CDR3, as DNA: TGTGCCAGCAGCTCGACAGGGGCGTTCACTGAAGCTTTCTTT. Its translation: CASSSTGAFTEAFF.